This T cell receptor beta chain was identified in a study of monozygotic twins with inflammatory bowel disease (dated by TCRdb to between 2018 and 2020). About the full investigation: A total of some 30 monozygotic twin pairs were included in the full study, comprising nine German pairs (four IBD-concordant, five IBD-discordant) and 19 IBD-discordant Danish pairs. The search for disease-associated traits relied mainly on comparing IBD patients with their genetically identical healthy co-twins within discordant pairs. Each individual had, on average, about 151 000 unique TCRalpha sequences and 181 000 unique TCRbeta sequences available for analysis. What the research found in general, with its limitations: Compared with healthy twins, IBD patients had fewer clonotypes in common with other individuals, a difference most pronounced in patients showing signs of disease activity. Measured by the inverse Simpson index, TCRbeta repertoire diversity was lower in IBD patients than in their healthy co-twins. Differing immunosuppressive treatments among patients may have added background noise and inter-individual variability to the repertoires. The results gave no support for a single strong signal or clonotype linked to IBD. Repertoire similarity did not differ between concordant and discordant twins, which could be due to limited statistical power. Different T cell subtypes could not be distinguished in the analysis.

From each donor, an approximately 2.4 ml peripheral blood sample was drawn into PAXgene tubes and stored at -80 degrees C. Without any T cell sorting, total RNA was extracted from whole blood using the PAXgene blood miRNA kit on an automated QIAcube. Peripheral blood from monozygotic twin pairs, either concordant or discordant for inflammatory bowel disease, underwent deep TCRalpha and TCRbeta repertoire profiling that used unique molecular barcoding. Smoking habits were recorded for all twin pairs, and individuals were classified as current, former or never smokers. Reading from cysteine to phenylalanine, the CDR3 counts 15 amino acids. No DNA is recorded. The germline V gene encodes CDR1 DFQATT and CDR2 SNEGSKA (reference sequence). Worth noting for this clonotype: This clone's antigen is unknown.

Libraries came from 5' RACE. Each TCR library was prepared from about 3,400 ng of total RNA. For each sample, cDNA synthesis was carried out in eight separate reactions using SMARTScribe reverse transcriptase. During cDNA synthesis, template switching introduced unique molecular identifiers that contained a 6-nucleotide sample barcode. Two nested PCRs of about 17 and 10 cycles amplified the TCRalpha and TCRbeta cDNA, and bead purification followed each PCR. Before amplification, the cDNA was treated with uracil DNA-glycosylase and purified using the QIAquick PCR purification kit. In the second PCR, Illumina TruSeq-compatible adapters and sample-specific barcodes were added. TapeStation and Qubit were used to check library quality and concentration, and 4.5 to 6.5 ng of each library was pooled. The pooled libraries were sequenced with 2 x 100 bp reads and custom sequencing primers on an Illumina HiSeq2500 single-index Rapid Run. On the authors' methods: MiGEC version 1.2.6 was used for UMI-based consensus assembly, which corrected PCR and sequencing errors. MiXCR version 2.1.1 handled V(D)J alignment, clonotype assembly and CDR3 extraction. Gene usage, clonotype sharing and MAIT/NKT TCR abundance were normalised by analysing the top 1000, 10 000 and 20 000 clonotypes per sample. Diversity was computed as the inverse Simpson index with the vegan R package after downsampling to 27 000 UMIs. Statistical testing used paired Mann-Whitney U tests on the discordant twin pairs and applied Benjamini-Hochberg correction for multiple testing. Reprocessed by TCRdb, the reads give a single entry per CDR3 protein sequence, without DNA. TCRdb's processing, not the study's, gives the V and J calls here. The table for this sample lists some 150,000 distinct CDR3 sequences. The ten largest clonotypes hold 6.5% to 9% of the sample.

The V and J genes are TRBV20-1 and TRBJ2-3; TCRdb reports TRBD2, a call that lacks DNA to check it against. The receptor's source is a human donor with ulcerative colitis or Crohn's disease, or a healthy co-twin of an affected twin (not recorded which). The sample was blood. The CDR3 protein is CSASPGLASTDTQYF.